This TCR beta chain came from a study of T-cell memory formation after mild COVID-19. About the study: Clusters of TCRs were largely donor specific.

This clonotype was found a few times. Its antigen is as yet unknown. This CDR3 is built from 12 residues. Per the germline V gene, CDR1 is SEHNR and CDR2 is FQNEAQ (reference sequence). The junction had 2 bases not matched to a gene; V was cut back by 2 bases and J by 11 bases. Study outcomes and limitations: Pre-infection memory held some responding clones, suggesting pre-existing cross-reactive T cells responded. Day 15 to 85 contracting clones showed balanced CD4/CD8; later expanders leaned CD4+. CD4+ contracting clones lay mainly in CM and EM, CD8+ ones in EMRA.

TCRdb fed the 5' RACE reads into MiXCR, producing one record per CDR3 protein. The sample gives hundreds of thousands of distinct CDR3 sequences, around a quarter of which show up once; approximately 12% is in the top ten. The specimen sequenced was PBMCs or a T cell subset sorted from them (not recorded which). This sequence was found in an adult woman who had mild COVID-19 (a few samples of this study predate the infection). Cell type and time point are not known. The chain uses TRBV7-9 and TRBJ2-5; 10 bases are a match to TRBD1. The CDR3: CASSLTDRGQYF. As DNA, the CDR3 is TGTGCCAGCAGCTTAACGGACAGGGGGCAGTACTTC.